The source of this TCR beta chain is a study of blood T cell repertoires in COVID-19. Study information: The study drew acute and convalescent COVID-19 samples from the United States, Italy and Spain. PBMCs, B-cell-depleted T cells, or T cells were the source of the cDNA or gDNA that made up the material.

Original processing methods: Amplified reference gene primers provided the basis for estimating nucleated cell counts. Method: immunoSEQ multiplex PCR; TCRdb's copy keeps in-frame clones and lacks some. The V and J calls and clone size come from that table; D and trimming were worked out from the DNA. The sample carries 200,000 to 300,000 clones, approximately 85% recorded once. The sequence derives from a woman aged 55 to 70 with active or convalescent COVID-19. Sequenced material: peripheral blood.

DNA of the CDR3: TGTGCCAGCAGCCGCTTGCAGGCAGGGTGGACCCAGTACTTC. Translated, it gives CASSRLQAGWTQYF. This chain uses TRBV7-2 with TRBJ2-5, with D possibly matching TRBD1 (5 bases). V lost 5 bases to trimming and J lost 7 bases, with 17 bases between them. The CDR3 covers 14 residues. Germline-derived CDR1 and CDR2 are SGHTA and FQGNSA.